One and the same sample provided the 10 T cell receptor beta chains below, sequenced in a study of blood T cell repertoires in COVID-19. TCRdb keeps only in-frame clones here, not all; method: immunoSEQ multiplex PCR. The sample records hundreds of thousands of clones, around 90% being singletons. Sequences were obtained from PBMCs or T cells enriched from blood (not recorded which). These receptors were collected from a man in his sixties who had recovered from COVID-19.

The chain uses TRBV3-1 (or the pseudogene TRBV3-2) and TRBJ2-1, with a possible D match to TRBD2 (6 bases). The CDR3 loop spans 14 amino acids. Per germline, CDR1 LGHDT and CDR2 YNNKEL (reference sequence). V was shortened by 0 bases and J by 3 bases, with 6 bases between the two germline ends. CDR3 loop: CASSQEDYYNEQFF. The CDR3 DNA reads TGTGCCAGCAGCCAAGAGGACTACTACAATGAGCAGTTCTTC.

The rearrangement links TRBV6-2 or TRBV6-3 to TRBJ1-1, with a tentative D call TRBD1 (5 bases). The V end was cut by 6 bases, the J end by 7 bases, with 24 bases between. Germline CDR1 MNHEY, CDR2 SVGEGT. The CDR3 extends over 16 amino acids. CDR3: CASSVQRKFPTGEAFF. CDR3 DNA sequence: TGTGCCAGCAGCGTACAACGAAAATTTCCTACAGGTGAAGCTTTCTTT.

The chain is built from TRBV7-8 and TRBJ1-5, with 7 positions matching TRBD1. This CDR3 contains 16 residues. Germline trimming cut 8 bases from V and 3 bases from J; bases unmatched to any gene: 13. Germline assignment: CDR1 SGHVS and CDR2 FQNEAQ. CDR3 protein: CASREGAGTVNQPQHF. DNA of the CDR3: TGTGCCAGCCGCGAGGGGGCAGGGACGGTCAATCAGCCCCAGCATTTT.

The rearrangement links TRBV18 to TRBJ1-5; tentatively, D is TRBD1 (6 bases). The germline V and J ends were trimmed by 3 bases and 1 base, with 13 bases remaining between them. The CDR3 runs 16 residues. Looked up from germline, CDR1 is KGHSH and CDR2 is LQKENI. The CDR3 nucleotides read TGTGCCAGCTCACCTAGACAGGTACCCAGCAATCAGCCCCAGCATTTT. As protein: CASSPRQVPSNQPQHF.

This clone has just one count. The V call is TRBV2, the J call TRBJ1-4; possible D gene TRBD1, 6 bases. The ends were cut back, 6 bases at V and 9 bases at J, with 20 bases in the middle. Germline V gene data show CDR1 as SNHLY and CDR2 as FYNNEI. The CDR3 runs to 15 residues. The CDR3, as DNA: TGTGCCAGCAGCGGGAGGGGGACGGGCCGCAAAAAACTGTTTTTT. This sequence encodes CASSGRGTGRKKLFF.

The rearrangement uses TRBV15 and TRBJ2-3; 13 bases fit TRBD2. The CDR3 is 20 residues long. CDR1 and CDR2 (germline): LNHNV, YYDKDF (reference sequence). Trimming at V came to 2 bases and at J to 9 bases, leaving 20 bases not matched to a gene. The CDR3 reads CATSRPRAGLAGAGRMTQYF. The CDR3 coding sequence is TGTGCCACCAGCAGACCGCGCGCCGGACTAGCGGGAGCAGGGAGGATGACGCAGTATTTT.

CDR3 sequence: CAISGGTSGINEQFF. The CDR3 region has the DNA TGTGCCATCAGTGGGGGAACTAGCGGGATCAATGAGCAGTTCTTC. V usage is TRBV10-3 and J usage is TRBJ2-1; 10 nucleotides align to TRBD2. With V trimmed by 4 bases and J by 6 bases, 6 bases remained unmatched. The length of the CDR3 is 15 residues. In germline, CDR1 is ENHRY, CDR2 SYGVKD.

The chain combines TRBV29-1 with TRBJ2-5; a weak D match, TRBD1 (6 bases). The ends were cut back, 2 bases at V and 7 bases at J, with 17 bases in the middle. The CDR3 spans 14 residues. CDR1 and CDR2 from the germline V gene are SQVTM and ANQGSEA. Here the CDR3 DNA reads TGCAGCGTTGAAAGGGGGAGCCCCCCGGGGACCCAGTACTTC. This translates into CSVERGSPPGTQYF.

The gene calls are TRBV6-5 and TRBJ1-5; D call uncertain. Between the trimmed V and J ends, which lost 6 bases and 0 bases, there was a span of 9 bases. The CDR3 extends over 14 amino acids. Looked up from germline, CDR1 is MNHEY and CDR2 is SVGAGI. CDR3 region: CASSHDNSNQPQHF. CDR3 sequence (DNA): TGTGCCAGCAGCCACGACAATAGCAATCAGCCCCAGCATTTT.

The chain links TRBV19 to TRBJ2-2; 8 bases are a match to TRBD2. The V and J ends lost 1 base and 4 bases, in that order; junction bases with no gene match: 2. The germline CDR1 and CDR2 sequences are LNHDA and SQIVND (reference sequence). The CDR3 loop spans 15 amino acids. In nucleotides, the CDR3 is TGTGCCAGTAGTATAGTAGCGGGGATCACCGGGGAGCTGTTTTTT. It encodes CASSIVAGITGELFF.